This paragraph reports one T cell receptor (beta chain). This clonotype was seen a handful of times. Its binding antigen is unknown. No much larger clone exists at a distance of one base, and base qualities are not known. The data derive from a study of CD8 T cells in ankylosing spondylitis (dated by TCRdb to about 2017). About the investigation overall: The study set out to find disease-linked TCR variants by profiling T cell receptor beta repertoires in ankylosing spondylitis patients and healthy donors. The full study cohort comprised about 24 ankylosing spondylitis patients and around 100 healthy donors. Peripheral blood samples were taken, and synovial fluid was additionally collected from ankylosing spondylitis patients.

Trimming takes 4 bases off V and 4 bases off J; junction bases not matched to a gene: 3. The germline V gene provides CDR1 SGHVS and CDR2 FQNEAQ. The CDR3 goes from the cysteine to the phenylalanine over 14 residues. The sequence is cut down to CDR3 DNA, 42 bases in frame from base 1. The instrument was an Illumina HiSeq 2500. Quantitative 5'-RACE with molecular barcodes was used to prepare TCR beta libraries. From the authors' description of their analysis: To identify disease-linked TCR variants, a new computational method was used, one built on a probabilistic model of VDJ rearrangement. TCRdb ran its own pipeline on the public reads, namely fastp trimming at Q25 and MiXCR clone calling, and kept in-frame beta chains. Merged by CDR3 protein, the rows form single entries marked with the most common genes and DNA. The V and J calls and clone size come from TCRdb's table, not from the authors' own analysis. The sample table holds about 800,000 distinct CDR3 sequences, of which 12% were seen once. The ten most abundant clones make up more than 0.5% of the sample.

The paper as a whole reports these results and caveats: Some TCR beta motif variants had previously been reported in synovial fluid and blood of reactive arthritis patients, which suggested common disease-initiation mechanisms. Significant enrichment of the disease-linked clones was reported in matched synovial fluid samples from ankylosing spondylitis patients. In peripheral blood, the disease-linked clones were found at relatively low frequencies and had a CD8+ phenotype. A TCR beta motif made up of several highly homologous amino acid variants appeared to be characteristic of blood from ankylosing spondylitis patients.

This clonotype was sampled from a male donor with ankylosing spondylitis. Material for sequencing was blood, either unsorted or a sorted T cell fraction (not recorded which). The rearrangement combines TRBV7-8 with TRBJ2-1; 8 of the junction bases match TRBD1. CDR3 loop: CASSWTGPYNEQFF. In nucleotide form, the sequence is TGTGCCAGCAGCTGGACAGGGCCTTACAATGAGCAGTTCTTC.